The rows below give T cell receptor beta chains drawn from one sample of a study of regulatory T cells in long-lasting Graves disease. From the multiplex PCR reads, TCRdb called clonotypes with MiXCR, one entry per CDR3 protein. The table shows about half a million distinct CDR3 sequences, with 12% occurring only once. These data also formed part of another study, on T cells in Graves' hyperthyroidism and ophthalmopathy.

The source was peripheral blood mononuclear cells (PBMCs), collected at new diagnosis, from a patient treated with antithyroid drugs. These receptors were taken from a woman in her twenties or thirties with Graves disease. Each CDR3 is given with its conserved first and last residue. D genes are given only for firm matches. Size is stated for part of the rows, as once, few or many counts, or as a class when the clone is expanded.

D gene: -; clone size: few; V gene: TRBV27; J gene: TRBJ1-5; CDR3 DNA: TGTGCCAGCAGTTTAGGGCCGAATTTGGAGCCCCAGCATTTT; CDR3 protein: CASSLGPNLEPQHF
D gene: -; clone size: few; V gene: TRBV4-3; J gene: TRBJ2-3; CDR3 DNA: TGCGCCAGCAGCCAAGAAGGGAGCACAGATACGCAGTATTTT; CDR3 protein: CASSQEGSTDTQYF
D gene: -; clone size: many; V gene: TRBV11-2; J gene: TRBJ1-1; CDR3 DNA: TGTGCCAGCAGCTTGAAAAGGAACACTGAAGCTTTCTTT; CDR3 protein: CASSLKRNTEAFF
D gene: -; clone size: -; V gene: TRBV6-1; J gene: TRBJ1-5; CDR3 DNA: TGTGCCAGCAGTCCCGCCAGTAGCAATCAGCCCCAGCATTTT; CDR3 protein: CASSPASSNQPQHF
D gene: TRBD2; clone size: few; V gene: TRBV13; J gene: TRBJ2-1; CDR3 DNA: TGTGCCAGCAGCCGAGGGACTAGCAGAAACACTGGGGACAATGAGCAGTTCTTC; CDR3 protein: CASSRGTSRNTGDNEQFF
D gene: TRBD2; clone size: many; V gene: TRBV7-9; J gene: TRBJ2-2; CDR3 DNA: TGTGCCAGCAGCTCCGGGACTAGCGTTGTCGGGGAGCTGTTTTTT; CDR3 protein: CASSSGTSVVGELFF
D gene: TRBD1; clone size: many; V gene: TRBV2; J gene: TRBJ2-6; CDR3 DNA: TGTGCCAGCAGTCACCCTGGGACAGGTGCGGCTGGGGCCAACGTCCTGACTTTC; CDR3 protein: CASSHPGTGAAGANVLTF
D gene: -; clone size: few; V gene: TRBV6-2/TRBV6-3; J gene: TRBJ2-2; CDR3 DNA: TGTGCCAGCAATAACGGACCCTCACAGGGAGCGAACACCGGGGAGCTGTTTTTT; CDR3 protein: CASNNGPSQGANTGELFF
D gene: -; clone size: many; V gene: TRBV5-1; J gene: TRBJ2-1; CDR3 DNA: TGCGCCAGCAGCCCGCAGGGTGGCCCCTACAATGAGCAGTTCTTC; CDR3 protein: CASSPQGGPYNEQFF
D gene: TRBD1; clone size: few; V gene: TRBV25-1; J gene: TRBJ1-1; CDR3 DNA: TGTGCCAGCAGTGCTTCTACAGGGGGAGGTACTGAAGCTTTCTTT; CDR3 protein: CASSASTGGGTEAFF
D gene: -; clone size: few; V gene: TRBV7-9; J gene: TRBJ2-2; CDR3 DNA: TGTGCCAGCAGCTTATCCTGGGTTACGACAAGACTCGCGAACACCGGGGAGCTGTTTTTT; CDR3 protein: CASSLSWVTTRLANTGELFF
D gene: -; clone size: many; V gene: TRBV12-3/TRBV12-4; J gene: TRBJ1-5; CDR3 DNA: TGTGCCAGCAGTTTAGGTGAAGCCCAGCATTTT; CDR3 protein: CASSLGEAQHF
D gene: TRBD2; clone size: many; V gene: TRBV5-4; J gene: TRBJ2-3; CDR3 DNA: TGTGCCAGCAGCAATGGACTAGCGGGACACCCCAGAGCAGATACGCAGTATTTT; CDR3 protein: CASSNGLAGHPRADTQYF
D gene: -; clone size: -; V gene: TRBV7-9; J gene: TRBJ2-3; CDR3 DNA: TGTGCCAGCAGCTCCGCACCCACAGATACGCAGTATTTT; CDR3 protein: CASSSAPTDTQYF
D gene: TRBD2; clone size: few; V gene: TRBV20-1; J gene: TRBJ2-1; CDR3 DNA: TGCAGTGCTAGGCCCTCCGGGACTAGATACAATGAGCAGTTCTTC; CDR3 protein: CSARPSGTRYNEQFF
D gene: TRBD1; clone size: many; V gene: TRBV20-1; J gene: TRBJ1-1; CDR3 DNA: TGCAGTGCTAGGAGGGACAGTAACACTGAAGCTTTCTTT; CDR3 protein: CSARRDSNTEAFF
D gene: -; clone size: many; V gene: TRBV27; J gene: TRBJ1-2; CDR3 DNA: TGTGCCAGCAGTTTAGGGCGGCTGGGCTATGGCTACACCTTC; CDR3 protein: CASSLGRLGYGYTF
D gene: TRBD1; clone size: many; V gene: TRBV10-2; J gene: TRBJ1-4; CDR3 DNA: TGCGCCAGCAGGACAGGGGCCGCGAATGAAAAACTGTTTTTT; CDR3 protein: CASRTGAANEKLFF
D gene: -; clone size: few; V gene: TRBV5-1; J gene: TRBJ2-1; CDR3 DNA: TGCGCCAGCAGCTTGCTCATTGCGGTTGGGCAGTTCTTC; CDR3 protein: CASSLLIAVGQFF
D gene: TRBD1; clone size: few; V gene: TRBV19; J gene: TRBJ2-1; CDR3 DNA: TGTGCCAGTAGTATAGGGACAGGGGATTACAATGAGCAGTTCTTC; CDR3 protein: CASSIGTGDYNEQFF
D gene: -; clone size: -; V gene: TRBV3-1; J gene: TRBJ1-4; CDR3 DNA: TGTGCCAGCAGCCACCTACGCGGGACTAATGAAAAACTGTTTTTT; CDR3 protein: CASSHLRGTNEKLFF
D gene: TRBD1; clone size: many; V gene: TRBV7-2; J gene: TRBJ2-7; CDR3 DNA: TGTGCCAGCAGCTTAGGCGTGTGGGACAGGGGGTCCCGCGAGCAGTACTTC; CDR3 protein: CASSLGVWDRGSREQYF
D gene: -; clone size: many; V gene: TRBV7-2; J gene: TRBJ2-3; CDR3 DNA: TGTGCCAGCAGCTTGGGAGGAGCAGCAGATACGCAGTATTTT; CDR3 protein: CASSLGGAADTQYF
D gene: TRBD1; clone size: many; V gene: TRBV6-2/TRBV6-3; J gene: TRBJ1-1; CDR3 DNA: TGTGCCAGCAGTTACTCACCAGGGGGCCCGAACACTGAAGCTTTCTTT; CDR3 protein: CASSYSPGGPNTEAFF
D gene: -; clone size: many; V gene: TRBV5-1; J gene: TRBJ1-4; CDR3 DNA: TGCGCCAGCAGCCTTACCGTGTCGGGCAGAAATGAAAAACTGTTTTTT; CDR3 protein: CASSLTVSGRNEKLFF